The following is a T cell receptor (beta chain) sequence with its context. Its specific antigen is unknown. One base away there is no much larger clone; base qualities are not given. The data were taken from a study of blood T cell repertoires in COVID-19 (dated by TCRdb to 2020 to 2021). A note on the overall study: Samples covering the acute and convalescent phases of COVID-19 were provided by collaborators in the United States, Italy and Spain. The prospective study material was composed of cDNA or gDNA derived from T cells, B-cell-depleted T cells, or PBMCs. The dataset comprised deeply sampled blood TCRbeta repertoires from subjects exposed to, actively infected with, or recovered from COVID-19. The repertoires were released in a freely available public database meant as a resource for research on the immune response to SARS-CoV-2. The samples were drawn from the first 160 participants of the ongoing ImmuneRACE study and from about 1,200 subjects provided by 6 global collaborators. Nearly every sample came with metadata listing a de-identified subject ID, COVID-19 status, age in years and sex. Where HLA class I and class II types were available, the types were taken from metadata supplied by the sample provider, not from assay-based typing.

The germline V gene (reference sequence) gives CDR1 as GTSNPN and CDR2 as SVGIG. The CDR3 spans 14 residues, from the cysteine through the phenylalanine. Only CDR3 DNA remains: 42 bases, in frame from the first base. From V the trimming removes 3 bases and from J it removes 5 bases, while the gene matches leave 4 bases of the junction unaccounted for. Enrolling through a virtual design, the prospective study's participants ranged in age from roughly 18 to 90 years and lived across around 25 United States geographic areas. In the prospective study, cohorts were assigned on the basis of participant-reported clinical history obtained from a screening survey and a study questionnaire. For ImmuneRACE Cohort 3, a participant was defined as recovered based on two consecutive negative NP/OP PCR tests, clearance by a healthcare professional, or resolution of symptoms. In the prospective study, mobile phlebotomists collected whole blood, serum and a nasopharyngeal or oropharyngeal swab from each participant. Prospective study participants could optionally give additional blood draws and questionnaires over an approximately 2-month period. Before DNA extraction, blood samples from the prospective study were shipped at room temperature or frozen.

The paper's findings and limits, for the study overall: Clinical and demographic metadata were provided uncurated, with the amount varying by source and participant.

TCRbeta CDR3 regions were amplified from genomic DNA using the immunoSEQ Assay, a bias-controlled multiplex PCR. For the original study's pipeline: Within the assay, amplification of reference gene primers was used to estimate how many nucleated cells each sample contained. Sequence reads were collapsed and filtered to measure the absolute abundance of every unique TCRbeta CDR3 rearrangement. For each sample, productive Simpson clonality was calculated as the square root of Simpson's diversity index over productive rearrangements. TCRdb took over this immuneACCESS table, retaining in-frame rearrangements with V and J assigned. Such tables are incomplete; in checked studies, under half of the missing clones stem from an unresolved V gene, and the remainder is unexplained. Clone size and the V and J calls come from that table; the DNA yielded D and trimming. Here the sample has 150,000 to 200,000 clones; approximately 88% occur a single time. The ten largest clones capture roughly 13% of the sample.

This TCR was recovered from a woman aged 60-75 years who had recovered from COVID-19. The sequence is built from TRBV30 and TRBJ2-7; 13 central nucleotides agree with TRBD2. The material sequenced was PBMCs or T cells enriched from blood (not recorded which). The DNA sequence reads TGTGCCTGGAGCCCGGGACTAGCGGGAAACGAGCAGTACTTC. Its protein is CAWSPGLAGNEQYF.